The entry that follows covers one T cell receptor beta chain sequence. As yet, its antigen is unknown. This entry belongs to a study of T cells in Graves' hyperthyroidism and ophthalmopathy. Template material for amplifying TCR beta CDR3 regions consisted of RNA transcripts. Initially, a first-round RT-PCR of the TCR CDR3 employed the HTBI primer set. TCRdb re-derived calls from the multiplex PCR reads in MiXCR, one entry per CDR3 protein. The data contain around 620,000 distinct CDR3 sequences, about 45% of them singletons. Notes on the study in general: Most thyroid clonotypes expanded above 0.001 appeared in blood too.

The material sequenced was peripheral blood or thyroid tissue (not recorded which). The receptor was isolated from an adult woman with Graves' disease, either hyperthyroidism or ophthalmopathy (not recorded which).

The CDR3 region is CASSVTDLREQYF. The CDR3 DNA reads as TGTGCCAGCAGTGTGACGGACCTACGAGAGCAGTACTTC. The V gene is TRBV7-6, the J gene TRBJ2-7, with no clear D. The V gene's germline CDR1 is SGHVS and CDR2 FNYEAQ. The germline V and J ends were trimmed by 6 bases and 7 bases, with 16 bases remaining between them. This CDR3 contains 13 residues.